These 6 T cell receptor beta chains were all obtained from the same sample, sequenced in a study of blood T cell repertoires in COVID-19 (dated by TCRdb to 2019 to 2021). The library came from the immunoSEQ multiplex PCR assay. TCRdb mirrors the immuneACCESS table, restricted to in-frame sequences. Some clones are absent from its copies; in checked studies, under half trace to an unresolved V gene, and the reason for the others is unknown. Recorded for this sample are 90,000 or so clones; approximately 91% of them occurred a single time. The ten most abundant clones make up 3% to 4% of the sample. The sequenced sample was peripheral blood. These receptor sequences come from a woman between 70 and 85 years old with acute or convalescent COVID-19.

This clone appeared a single time. Sequence at one end of the junction differs from germline and may be a read error. The chain is built from TRBV5-1 and TRBJ1-6; the D gene is possibly TRBD1 (6 bases). The CDR3 extends over 13 amino acids. Germline CDR1 and CDR2: SGHRS and YFSETQ. The DNA of the CDR3 is TGCGCCAGCAGCTTGGTGGCAGGGACACCCCACCACTTT. It encodes CASSLVAGTPHHF. Full variable domain (outside the CDR3, taken from reference TRBV5-1 and TRBJ1-6): KAGVTQTPRYLIKTRGQQVTLSCSPISGHRSVSWYQQTPGQGLQFLFEYFSETQRNKGNFPGRFSGRQFSNSRSEMNVSTLELGDSALYLCASSLVAGTPHHFGNGTRLTVT.

The chain recombines TRBV14 with TRBJ1-1; no clear D gene. The CDR3 consists of 14 residues. The V end was cut by 5 bases, the J end by 0 bases, with 10 bases between. CDR1 is SGHDN, CDR2 FVKESK, per germline. CDR3 sequence reads: CASSFGLLNTEAFF. The CDR3 DNA reads as TGTGCCAGCAGCTTCGGACTGCTGAACACTGAAGCTTTCTTT. Complete variable domain (other parts from reference TRBV14 and TRBJ1-1): EAGVTQFPSHSVIEKGQTVTLRCDPISGHDNLYWYRRVMGKEIKFLLHFVKESKQDESGMPNNRFLAERTGGTYSTLKVQPAELEDSGVYFCASSFGLLNTEAFFGQGTRLTVV.

V gene TRBV15 combines with J gene TRBJ1-1; possible D gene TRBD1, 6 bases. V gave up 1 base and J gave up 1 base, with 13 bases separating them. Germline CDR1 and CDR2: LNHNV and YYDKDF (reference sequence). The CDR3 is 16 residues long. The chain's CDR3 is CATSRVGQPGNTEAFF. Here the CDR3 DNA reads TGTGCCACCAGCAGAGTAGGACAGCCCGGGAACACTGAAGCTTTCTTT.

V is TRBV5-1 and J is TRBJ1-6, with TRBD1 matching over 7 bases. Germline V gene lookup returns CDR1 SGHRS and CDR2 YFSETQ. Losses at the gene ends were 9 bases for V and 5 bases for J; bases not matched to a gene: 8. This CDR3 has 14 amino acids. CDR3 sequence (DNA): TGCGCCACCACCCCCGGGACAGATAATTCACCCCTCCACTTT. Translated, it gives CATTPGTDNSPLHF.

This rearrangement joins TRBV6-2 or TRBV6-3 to TRBJ2-5; the match to TRBD2 covers 8 bases. Germline CDR1 reads MNHEY; CDR2 reads SVGEGT. The CDR3 loop spans 16 amino acids. V dropped 2 bases and J dropped 0; count of bases not matched to a gene: 5. Here the CDR3 reads CASSYRSGGDQETQYF. CDR3 bases: TGTGCCAGCAGTTACCGGAGCGGGGGCGACCAAGAGACCCAGTACTTC.

This clone showed up just once. This chain links TRBV3-1 (or the pseudogene TRBV3-2) with TRBJ1-5; 9 nucleotides match TRBD1. Looked up from germline, CDR1 is LGHDT and CDR2 is YNNKEL (reference sequence). The CDR3 totals 19 residues. V gave up 0 bases and J gave up 0 bases; unmatched junction bases: 9. The CDR3 DNA reads as TGTGCCAGCAGCCAAGATCTCCCTGGGACAGGGAATAGCAATCAGCCCCAGCATTTT. Translating gives CASSQDLPGTGNSNQPQHF.